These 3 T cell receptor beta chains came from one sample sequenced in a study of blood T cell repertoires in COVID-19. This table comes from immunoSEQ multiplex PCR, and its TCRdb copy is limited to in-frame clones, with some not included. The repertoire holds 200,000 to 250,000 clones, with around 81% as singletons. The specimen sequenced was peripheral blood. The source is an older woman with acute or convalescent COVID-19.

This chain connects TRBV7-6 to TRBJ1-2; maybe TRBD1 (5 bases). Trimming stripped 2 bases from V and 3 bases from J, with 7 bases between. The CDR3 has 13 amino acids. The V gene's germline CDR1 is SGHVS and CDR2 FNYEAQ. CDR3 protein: CASSLQGYYGYTF. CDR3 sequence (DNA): TGTGCCAGCAGCTTACAGGGTTACTATGGCTACACCTTC.

For the CDR3, the DNA is TGTGCCAGCAGCACCATTACAGGGGGCGCGCCCGGGGAGCTGTTTTTT. It translates to CASSTITGGAPGELFF. This chain connects TRBV7-9 to TRBJ2-2; 9 bases line up with TRBD1. J was trimmed by 6 bases and V by 5 bases; bases with no gene match: 10. The CDR3 is made up of 16 amino acids. The V gene's germline CDR1 is SEHNR and CDR2 FQNEAQ (reference sequence).

As DNA, the CDR3 is TGCGCCAGCGCTCCGGGGCCTACAGGGCCCGGCTACGAGCAGTACTTC. Its translation: CASAPGPTGPGYEQYF. The V and J genes are TRBV5-1 and TRBJ2-7; TRBD1 is a possible D gene (6 bases). V lost 7 bases and J lost 3, with 23 bases in between. The germline gives CDR1 SGHRS, CDR2 YFSETQ. This CDR3 has 16 amino acids.